Presented here are 4 T cell receptor beta chains from one specimen sequenced in a study of PD-1 blockade in mismatch repair-deficient tumors listed by TCRdb under 2017. The protocol used for the library was the immunoSEQ multiplex PCR assay. TCRdb re-hosts the immuneACCESS table, in-frame sequences only. Its copies lack some clones; in the studies checked, an unresolved V gene accounts for under half of them, and the cause for the rest is not known. The sample table records 100,000 or so clones; 82% of these occur just once. The leading ten clones occupy about 6.3% of the sample. This specimen consisted of peripheral blood, obtained 30 to 36 weeks after starting pembrolizumab. The receptors shown here come from an adult with mismatch repair-deficient cancer.

The chain couples TRBV7-9 to TRBJ1-3; D remains ambiguous. This CDR3 is 13 amino acids long. Trimming cost V 5 bases and J 4 bases, with 9 bases left between them. Germline V gene data show CDR1 as SEHNR and CDR2 as FQNEAQ (reference sequence). This CDR3 is CASSLEGGNTIYF. The CDR3 DNA reads as TGTGCCAGCAGCCTCGAAGGGGGAAACACCATATATTTT.

Regarding this clone: At one of its ends the junction is not consistent with the germline gene, which may arise from a read error. This chain joins TRBV11-2 and TRBJ2-1; D not certain. Germline CDR1 and CDR2: SGHAT and FQNNGV. The CDR3 totals 13 residues. The CDR3, as DNA: TGTGCCAGCAGCCTAGAGGTGAAGGTCGAGCAGTTCTTC. It codes for CASSLEVKVEQFF.

For this clone: One end of the junction varies from germline; a read error may be responsible. The chain has TRBV6-1 and TRBJ2-1, with 7 bases matching TRBD1. Looked up from germline, CDR1 is MNHNS and CDR2 is SASEGT. The CDR3 is 13 residues long. Written as DNA, the CDR3 is TGTGCCAGCCGTGAGGGGGCGTCGAATGAGCAGTTCTTC. Amino acids: CASREGASNEQFF.

In nucleotides, the CDR3 is TGCGCCAGCAGCCCCGGGACAGGGACATACGAGCAGTACTTC. Translating it yields CASSPGTGTYEQYF. The chain combines TRBV5-1 with TRBJ2-7, with 9 bases aligning to TRBD1. The CDR3 totals 14 residues. Germline-derived CDR1 and CDR2 are SGHRS and YFSETQ. Losses at the gene ends were 4 bases for V and 4 bases for J; bases not matched to a gene: 6.